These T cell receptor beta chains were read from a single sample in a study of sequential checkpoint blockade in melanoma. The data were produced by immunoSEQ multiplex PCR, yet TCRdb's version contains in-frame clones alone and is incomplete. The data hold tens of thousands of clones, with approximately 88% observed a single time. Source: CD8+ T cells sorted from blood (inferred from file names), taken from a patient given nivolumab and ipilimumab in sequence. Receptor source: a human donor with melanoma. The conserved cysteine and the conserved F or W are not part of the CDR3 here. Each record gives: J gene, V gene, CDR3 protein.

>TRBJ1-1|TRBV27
ASSLNSVNTEAF
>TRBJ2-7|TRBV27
ATGQGWHEQY
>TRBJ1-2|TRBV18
ASSRDPTVLARDGYT
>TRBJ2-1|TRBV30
AWSGGTIDEQF
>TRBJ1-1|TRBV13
ASSTRGTEAF
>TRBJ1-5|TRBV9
ASSVGSDSNQPQH
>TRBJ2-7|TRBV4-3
ASSQVVGRGYEQY
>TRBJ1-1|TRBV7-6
ASSLSRNTEAF
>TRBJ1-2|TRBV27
ASSRQGQPGYT
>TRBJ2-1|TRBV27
ASTGGHYNEQF
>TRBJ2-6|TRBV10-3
AISEDRGLTGANVLT
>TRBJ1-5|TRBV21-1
ARQGNQPQH
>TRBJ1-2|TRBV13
ASSLVRGIMDYGYT
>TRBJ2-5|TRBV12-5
ASGLVPGSETQY
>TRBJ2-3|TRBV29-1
SVWGGVGKSTDTQY
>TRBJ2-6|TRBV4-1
ASSHTYRGSSGANVLT
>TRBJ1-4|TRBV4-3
ASSQEQGWEKLF
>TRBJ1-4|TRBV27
ARGETGRKIRKTV
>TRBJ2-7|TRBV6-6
ASSPNDREYEQY
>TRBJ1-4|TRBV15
ATSRDPPGGNTNEKLF
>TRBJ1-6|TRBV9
ASSVVGDSYNSPLH
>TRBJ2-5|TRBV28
ASSRGTGEETQY
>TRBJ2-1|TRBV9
ASSVYGGAGEQF
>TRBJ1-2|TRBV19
ASRTTLQGGNDYGYT
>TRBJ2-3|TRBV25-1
ASSESLAKNTDTQY
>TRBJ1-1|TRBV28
ASSKRGLNTEAF
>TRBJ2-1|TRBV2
ASTGLAGLNEQF
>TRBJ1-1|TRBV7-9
ASSFFSGGGTEAF
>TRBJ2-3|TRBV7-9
ASTPGLAEVQY
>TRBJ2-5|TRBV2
ASRGRGGETQY
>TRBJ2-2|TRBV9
ASSVARFSGELF
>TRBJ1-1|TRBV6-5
ASMWTQGGF
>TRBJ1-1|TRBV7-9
ASSPRITEAF
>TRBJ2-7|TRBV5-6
ASSLGRTYEQY
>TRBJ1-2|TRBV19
ASSITIGANYGYT
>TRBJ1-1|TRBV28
ASSPGTEAF